This T cell receptor beta chain was documented in a study of cytomegalovirus exposure and HLA in healthy donors. Study information: In a previous analysis, approximately 110 million unique TCR beta sequences were found from about 179 million T cells.

As concerns this clone: Antigen specificity is unknown.

Both 60 Vbeta primers and 13 Jbeta primers went into the PCR. Sequencing used immunoSEQ multiplex PCR; TCRdb keeps in-frame clones, though not all of them. The sample contains about 95,000 clones, 75% to 85% of which appear only once. Overall study results and limits: In a later analysis, fewer than 20,000 TCR beta sequences were associated with HLA alleles at 0.05 false discovery rate. Within an earlier analysis, most TCR beta V segments proved productive either about 90% or about 30% of the time. Relative to the 666-donor mean, N-insertions were reportedly fewer in an Asian-associated ancestry cluster in a later analysis.

The receptor was derived from a woman in her forties in good health and CMV-seronegative. Sequencing input: PBMCs.

DNA of the CDR3: TGCAGCGCCTCAGAATATGGCTACACCTTC. This sequence encodes CSASEYGYTF. The V and J genes are TRBV29-1 and TRBJ1-2, with no clear D. The CDR3 has 10 residues. Trimming took 7 bases from V and 5 from J, leaving 8 bases between them. Per the germline V gene, CDR1 is SQVTM and CDR2 is ANQGSEA. Variable domain in full (rest from reference TRBV29-1 and TRBJ1-2): SAVISQKPSRDICQRGTSLTIQCQVDSQVTMMFWYRQQPGQSLTLIATANQGSEATYESGFVIDKFPISRPNLTFSTLTVSNMSPEDSSIYLCSASEYGYTFGSGTRLTVV.